The source of this TCR beta chain is a study of CD8+CD57+ T cells in acquired aplastic anemia. Germline CDR1 is MNHEY and CDR2 is SVGEGT. This CDR3 comprises 14 residues. This clonotype was counted at least ten times. Its matching antigen is unknown. The junction departs from germline at one end; a sequencing error may be responsible. Broader study findings: For CD8+ Simpson's diversity, patients and controls showed no significant difference. Comparison of patients with controls identified around 31 shared CD8+ CDR3 sequences.

The template for TCR beta VDJ and CDR3 sequence profiling was genomic DNA. TCRdb analysed the reads with MiXCR anew, one entry per CDR3 protein. The sample consists of more than 150,000 distinct CDR3 sequences, under 70% of them appearing once. Sequenced sample: sorted CD4+, CD8+, or CD8+CD57+ T cells (not recorded which) from PBMCs. The J gene is TRBJ2-5, the V gene TRBV6-2 or TRBV6-3; 14 nucleotides line up with TRBD2. This clonotype originated in a human donor with severe aplastic anemia or a healthy control (not recorded which). The CDR3 DNA reads TGTGCCAGCAGTTCGACTAGCGGGGGGGCCGCGTTCGACTTC. This gives the protein CASSSTSGGAAFDF.